This T cell receptor beta chain was recorded in a study of cytomegalovirus exposure and HLA in healthy donors. This clone has a handful of counts. Its antigen is currently unknown. General observations from the study: As immune exposure information, only CMV serostatus was available. Segments of the TCR beta V type were, in most cases, productive about 87% or about 30% of the time in an earlier analysis. A later analysis appeared to link common viral pathogens to several of the most significant clusters.

The PCR contained 60 Vbeta and 13 Jbeta primers. Produced via immunoSEQ multiplex PCR; TCRdb's table is partial and in-frame only. The data show under 200,000 clones, with approximately 77% seen just once and roughly 7.3% held by the top ten. Germline-derived CDR1 and CDR2 are GTSNPN and SVGIG (reference sequence). The CDR3 extends over 15 amino acids. Trimming took 0 bases from V and 2 from J, leaving 8 bases between them. Unrecorded immune exposures were likely, despite nominal health at sampling. Sequencing input: PBMCs. V usage is TRBV30 and J usage is TRBJ2-6, with D possibly matching TRBD1 (6 bases). This receptor was identified in a male donor in good health and CMV-seropositive. CDR3 sequence (DNA): TGTGCCTGGAGTGTTGGGGGCCCTGGGGCCAACGTCCTGACTTTC. It yields the protein CAWSVGGPGANVLTF.